This TCR beta chain is drawn from a study of blood T cell repertoires in COVID-19. Study as a whole: From T cells, B-cell-depleted T cells, or PBMCs came the material, which was cDNA or gDNA.

This clone occurred a few times. The CDR3 is made up of 14 amino acids. Germline assignment: CDR1 SEHNR and CDR2 FQNEAQ (reference sequence). Trimming removed 1 base at V and 4 bases at J, with 5 bases between. Some clones are missing from TCRdb's copy, which holds only in-frame ones; the method was immunoSEQ multiplex PCR. The sample includes just under 30,000 clones, 86% of them seen just once. The sample taken for sequencing was peripheral blood. The chain links TRBV7-9 to TRBJ1-6; D remains unclear. The clonotype was recovered from a human donor with active COVID-19. The donor label of this sample is uncertain. Written as DNA, the CDR3 is TGTGCCAGCAGCTTAGAACAGTATAATTCACCCCTCCACTTT. Translating gives CASSLEQYNSPLHF. Full variable domain (missing parts from reference TRBV7-9 and TRBJ1-6): DTGVSQNPRHKITKRGQNVTFRCDPISEHNRLYWYRQTLGQGPEFLTYFQNEAQLEKSRLLSDRFSAERPKGSFSTLEIQRTEQGDSAMYLCASSLEQYNSPLHFGNGTRLTVT.